The 11 T cell receptor beta chains reported below all come from one sample, sequenced in a study of response to subunit inactivated influenza vaccine. MiXCR, run by TCRdb on the RT-PCR reads, gives a single entry per CDR3 protein. The data show just under 550,000 distinct CDR3 sequences, roughly 23% seen once. This same sample was also part of a study on T cells expressing NK-cell markers. Per that paper: Researchers built TCR beta cDNA using 5'RACE template switching with UMIs.

The material sequenced was CD4+ T cells sorted from PBMCs, taken roughly 12 days after vaccination. These receptors came from a man between 45 and 60 years old who received an inactivated influenza vaccine.

V is TRBV25-1 and J is TRBJ2-3; TRBD1 matches 7 bases. The germline V gene has CDR1 MGHDK and CDR2 SYGVNS. This CDR3 region has 15 residues. Trimming cost V 3 bases and J 3 bases; bases outside gene matches: 6. CDR3 in amino acids: CASSDTGTVTDTQYF. CDR3 DNA sequence: TGTGCCAGCAGTGACACCGGGACAGTTACAGATACGCAGTATTTT.

This clonotype was observed a few times. The chain joins TRBV10-3 to TRBJ1-5, with D perhaps matching TRBD1 (6 bases). V was cut by 6 bases and J by 4 bases, with 10 bases left in between. The CDR3 is made up of 13 amino acids. Germline loops: CDR1 ENHRY, CDR2 SYGVKD. The CDR3 DNA follows: TGTGCCATCAGACAGACAGGTAATCAGCCCCAGCATTTT. Its translation: CAIRQTGNQPQHF.

The chain couples TRBV4-3 to TRBJ2-7; perhaps TRBD1 as D (5 bases). V lost 4 bases, J lost 1 base, and 11 bases lay in between. Germline loops: CDR1 LGHNA, CDR2 YSLEER. The CDR3 consists of 14 residues. CDR3 DNA: TGCGCCAGCAGCCCTGAGACAGCTTCCTACGAGCAGTACTTC. Translating it yields CASSPETASYEQYF.

The rearrangement uses TRBV10-3 and TRBJ2-5, with TRBD1 matching over 8 bases. Looked up from germline, CDR1 is ENHRY and CDR2 is SYGVKD. The CDR3 consists of 14 residues. The J segment lost 4 bases and the V segment lost 6 bases, leaving 7 bases of the junction unmatched. CDR3 amino acids: CAISWTGRGETQYF. The CDR3 region has the DNA TGTGCCATCAGCTGGACAGGGCGAGGAGAGACCCAGTACTTC.

The CDR3 region is CASSQEGQIRETQYF. The CDR3 nucleotides are TGTGCCAGCAGCCAAGAGGGACAGATACGGGAGACCCAGTACTTC. The chain couples TRBV3-1 to TRBJ2-5; 7 bases fit TRBD1. The CDR3 consists of 15 residues. In germline, CDR1 is LGHDT, CDR2 YNNKEL (reference sequence). Trimming took 0 bases from V and 5 from J; bases not matched to a gene: 6.

V is TRBV11-2 and J is TRBJ1-4, with unresolved D. CDR1 is SGHAT, CDR2 FQNNGV, per germline. The CDR3 has 15 residues. V was trimmed by 0 bases and J by 6 bases, leaving 11 bases between them. CDR3 DNA: TGTGCCAGCAGCTTAGATGGGGTCTTGGATGAAAAACTGTTTTTT. Translating gives CASSLDGVLDEKLFF.

This chain connects TRBV6-2 or TRBV6-3 to TRBJ1-5; 8 bases map to TRBD1. Germline CDR1 and CDR2: MNHEY and SVGEGT. This CDR3 comprises 16 residues. The J segment lost 4 bases and the V segment lost 5 bases, leaving 10 bases of the junction unmatched. The chain's CDR3 is CASSRSTGTGNQPQHF. The CDR3 DNA reads as TGTGCCAGCAGTCGAAGTACCGGGACAGGTAATCAGCCCCAGCATTTT.

Only a few counts were recorded for this clonotype. The chain recombines TRBV5-1 with TRBJ1-2, with 9 bases lining up with TRBD1. This CDR3 has 13 amino acids. Germline V gene sequence: CDR1 SGHRS, CDR2 YFSETQ. The V segment lost 5 bases and the J segment 4 bases; nucleotides outside the gene matches: 3. The CDR3 protein is CASRMGQGYGYTF. The DNA of the CDR3 is TGCGCCAGCAGGATGGGACAGGGCTATGGCTACACCTTC.

In its sample, this clonotype was seen a few times. The chain combines TRBV5-1 with TRBJ2-2; maybe TRBD2 (7 bases). V was shortened by 4 bases and J by 3 bases, with 13 bases between the two germline ends. CDR1 and CDR2 (germline): SGHRS, YFSETQ. The CDR3 loop spans 15 amino acids. The DNA of the CDR3 is TGCGCCAGCAGCCCGGCGGGGGCGGACACCGGGGAGCTGTTTTTT. This translates into CASSPAGADTGELFF.

V gene TRBV5-5 combines with J gene TRBJ1-4; 10 bases line up with TRBD1. V trimming: 2 bases; J trimming: 2 bases; junction bases outside the gene matches: 9. This CDR3 has 18 residues. The germline V gene encodes CDR1 SGHKS and CDR2 YYEKEE (reference sequence). CDR3 DNA: TGTGCCAGCAGCTTCGAGTTGACAGGGGGCTTCACTAATGAAAAACTGTTTTTT. Translated, it gives CASSFELTGGFTNEKLFF.

V usage is TRBV6-2 or TRBV6-3 and J usage is TRBJ2-1, with 8 bases aligning to TRBD1. In germline, CDR1 is MNHEY, CDR2 SVGEGT. This CDR3 region has 15 residues. The V gene end was trimmed by 6 bases and the J gene end by 5 bases; junction bases not matched to a gene: 9. The CDR3 here is CASSPTRQGNNEQFF. In DNA form, the CDR3 reads TGTGCCAGCAGCCCGACGAGACAGGGGAACAATGAGCAGTTCTTC.